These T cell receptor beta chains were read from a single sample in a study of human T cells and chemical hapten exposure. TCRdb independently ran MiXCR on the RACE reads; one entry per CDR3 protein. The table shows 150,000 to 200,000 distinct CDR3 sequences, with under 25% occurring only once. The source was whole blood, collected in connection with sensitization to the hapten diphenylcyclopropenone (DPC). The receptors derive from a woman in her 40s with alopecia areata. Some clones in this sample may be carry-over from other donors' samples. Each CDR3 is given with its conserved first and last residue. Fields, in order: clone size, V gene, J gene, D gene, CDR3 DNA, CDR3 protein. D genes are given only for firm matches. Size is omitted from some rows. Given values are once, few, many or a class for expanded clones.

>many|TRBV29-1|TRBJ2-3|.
TGCAGCGTTGAAGGGCGGACCTATACGCAGTATTTT
CSVEGRTYTQYF
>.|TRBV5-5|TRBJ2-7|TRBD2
TGTGCCAGCAGCTTGCAGCTGGGTAGCGGGAGATCCTACGAGCAGTACTTC
CASSLQLGSGRSYEQYF
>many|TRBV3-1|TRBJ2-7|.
TGTGCCAGCAGCCAAAAGGGGGTAAACGAGCAGTACTTC
CASSQKGVNEQYF
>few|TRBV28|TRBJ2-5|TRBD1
TGTGCCAGCAGTTCCCAGACAGGGGGCGTGGAGACCCAGTACTTC
CASSSQTGGVETQYF
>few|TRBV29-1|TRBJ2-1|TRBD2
TGCAGCGCGGATAGCGGGAGCCATGAGCAGTTCTTC
CSADSGSHEQFF
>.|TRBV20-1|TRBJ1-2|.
TGCAGTGCTAGAGTCGTCAGTAGGTCTAACTATGGCTACACCTTC
CSARVVSRSNYGYTF
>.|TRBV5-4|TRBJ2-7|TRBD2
TGTGCCAGCAGCTGGGGTTCCCTAGCGGGATACGAGCAGTACTTC
CASSWGSLAGYEQYF
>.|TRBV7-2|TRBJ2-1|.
TGTGCCAGCAGCTTAGTCTTTACAGGGGAGCAGTTCTTC
CASSLVFTGEQFF
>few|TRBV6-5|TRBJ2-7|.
TGTGCCAGCGCCGGGAGCCTCTACGAGCAGTACTTC
CASAGSLYEQYF
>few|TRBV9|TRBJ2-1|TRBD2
TGTGCCAGCAGCGTAGCTAGCGGGAGGTCTTGGGAGCAGTTCTTC
CASSVASGRSWEQFF
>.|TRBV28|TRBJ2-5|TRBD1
TGTGCCAGCAGTTACTCCGGGACAGGGGGCGCGAAAGAGACCCAGTACTTC
CASSYSGTGGAKETQYF
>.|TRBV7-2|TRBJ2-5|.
TGTGCCAGCAGCTTCTCTGAGACCCGTTACCAGTACTTC
CASSFSETRYQYF
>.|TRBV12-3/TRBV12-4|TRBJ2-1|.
TGTGCCAGCACCCCGAGACGAAAGGGCGATGAGCAGTTCTTC
CASTPRRKGDEQFF
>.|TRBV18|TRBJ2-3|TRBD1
TGTGCCAGCTCACAGAACCCGACAGGGGGGAACACAGATACGCAGTATTTT
CASSQNPTGGNTDTQYF
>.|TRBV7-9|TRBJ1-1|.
TGTGCCAGCACCCGAGGGTCCGCTGAAGCTTTCTTT
CASTRGSAEAFF
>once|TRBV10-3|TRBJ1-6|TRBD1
TGTGCCATCAGGGCGGGACAGGGGAATTCACCCCTCCACTTT
CAIRAGQGNSPLHF
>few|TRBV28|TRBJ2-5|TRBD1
TGTGCCAGCAGTGAGGGACAGGGGGCTCAAGAGACCCAGTACTTC
CASSEGQGAQETQYF
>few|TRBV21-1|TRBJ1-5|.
.
CASSTPRVGCGNQPQHF
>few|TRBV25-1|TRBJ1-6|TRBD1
TGTGCCAGCAGTGAATGGACAGGGGGGAATTCACCCCTCCACTTT
CASSEWTGGNSPLHF
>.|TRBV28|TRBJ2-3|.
TGTGCCAGCAGTTTATCCGACAGATTTTATACGCAGTATTTT
CASSLSDRFYTQYF
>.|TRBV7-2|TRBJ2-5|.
TGTGCCAGCAGCTTAAGCTCGTGGGGAGAGACCCAGTACTTC
CASSLSSWGETQYF
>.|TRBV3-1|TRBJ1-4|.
TGTGCCAGCAGCCAAGGCACAGTCCCAACTAATGAAAAACTGTTTTTT
CASSQGTVPTNEKLFF
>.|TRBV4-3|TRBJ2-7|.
TGCGCCAGCAGCCGAGCCCCGTCGCCTGGGGCCCACGAGCAGTACTTC
CASSRAPSPGAHEQYF
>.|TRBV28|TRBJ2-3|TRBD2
TGTGCCAGCAGTTTCGTCCCGGGACTAGCGCTTAGCACAGATACGCAGTATTTT
CASSFVPGLALSTDTQYF
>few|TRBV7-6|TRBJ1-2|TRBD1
TGTGCCAGACAACAGGGGACGCCCGGCTACACCTTC
CARQQGTPGYTF
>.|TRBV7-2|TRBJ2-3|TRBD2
TGTGCCAGCAGCCGGACTAGCGGTAGCGATACGCAGTATTTT
CASSRTSGSDTQYF
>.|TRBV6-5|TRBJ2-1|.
TGTGCCAGCAGTCCCAGGGGCTATGAGCAGTTCTTC
CASSPRGYEQFF
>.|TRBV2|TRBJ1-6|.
TGTGCCAGCAGTGAGATCGGGATGGATTATTCACCCCTCCACTTT
CASSEIGMDYSPLHF
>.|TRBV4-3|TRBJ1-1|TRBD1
TGCGCCAGCAGTCAGCGGACAGGGGGGTGGACTGAAGCTTTCTTT
CASSQRTGGWTEAFF